The following is a TCR beta chain sequence with its context. Its antigen is as yet unknown. These data originate in a study of somatic mutations in cytotoxic T cells in rheumatoid arthritis. The overall study: Flow-sorting brought some V beta antibody-stained T-cell populations to nearly 100% purity, V beta1+ cells sequenced for TCRB among them.

Study-level points and caveats: Exceedance of 20% of CD8+ cells by the largest CD8+ clone occurred in about an eighth of the roughly 60 patients. For rheumatoid arthritis patients, CD8+ clonality increased with age, whereas it did not in healthy controls.

Some clones are missing from TCRdb's copy, which holds only in-frame ones; the method was immunoSEQ multiplex PCR. The data contain thousands of clones, 60% to 80% of them singletons. The sequence was collected from a woman in her 50s in good health. The sequenced sample consisted of CD8+ T cells sorted from blood.

This CDR3 reads CSVLAGGPMGEQFF. DNA of the CDR3: TGCAGCGTATTAGCGGGGGGCCCGATGGGAGAGCAGTTCTTC. The J gene is TRBJ2-1, the V gene TRBV29-1; 10 bases map to TRBD2. The V and J ends lost 6 bases and 10 bases, in that order; junction bases with no gene match: 12. The CDR3 extends over 14 amino acids. Germline V CDR1 and CDR2: SQVTM, ANQGSEA.